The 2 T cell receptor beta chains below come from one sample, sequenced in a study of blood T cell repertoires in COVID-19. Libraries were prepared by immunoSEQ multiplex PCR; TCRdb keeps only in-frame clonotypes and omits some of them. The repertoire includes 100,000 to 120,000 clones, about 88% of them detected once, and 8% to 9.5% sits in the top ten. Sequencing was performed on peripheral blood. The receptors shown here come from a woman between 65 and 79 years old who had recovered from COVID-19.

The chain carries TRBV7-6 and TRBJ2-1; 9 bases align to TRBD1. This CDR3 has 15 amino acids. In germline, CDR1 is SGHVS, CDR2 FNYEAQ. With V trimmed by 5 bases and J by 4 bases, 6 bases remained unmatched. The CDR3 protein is CASSGQTGGYNEQFF. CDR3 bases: TGTGCCAGCAGCGGACAGACAGGGGGGTACAATGAGCAGTTCTTC. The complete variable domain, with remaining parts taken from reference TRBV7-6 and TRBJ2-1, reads GAGVSQSPRYKVTKRGQDVALRCDPISGHVSLYWYRQALGQGPEFLTYFNYEAQQDKSGLPNDRFSAERPEGSISTLTIQRTEQRDSAMYRCASSGQTGGYNEQFFGPGTRLTVL.

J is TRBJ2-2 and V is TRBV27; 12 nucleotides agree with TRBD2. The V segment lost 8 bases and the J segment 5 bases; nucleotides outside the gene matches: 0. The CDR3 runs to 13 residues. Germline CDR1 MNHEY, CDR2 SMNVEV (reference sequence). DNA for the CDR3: TGTGCCAGCCTAGCGGGAGGGACCGGGGAGCTGTTTTTT. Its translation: CASLAGGTGELFF.